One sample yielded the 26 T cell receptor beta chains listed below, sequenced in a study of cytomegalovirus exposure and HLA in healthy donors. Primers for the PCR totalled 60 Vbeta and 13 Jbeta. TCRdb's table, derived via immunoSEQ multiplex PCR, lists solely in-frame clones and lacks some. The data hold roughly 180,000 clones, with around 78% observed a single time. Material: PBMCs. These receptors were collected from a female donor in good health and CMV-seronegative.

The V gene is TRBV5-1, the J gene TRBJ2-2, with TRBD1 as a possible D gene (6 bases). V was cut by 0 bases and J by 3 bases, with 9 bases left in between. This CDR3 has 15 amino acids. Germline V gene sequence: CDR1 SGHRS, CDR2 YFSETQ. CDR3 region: CASSLGQGHTGELFF. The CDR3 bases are TGCGCCAGCAGCTTGGGCCAGGGGCACACCGGGGAGCTGTTTTTT.

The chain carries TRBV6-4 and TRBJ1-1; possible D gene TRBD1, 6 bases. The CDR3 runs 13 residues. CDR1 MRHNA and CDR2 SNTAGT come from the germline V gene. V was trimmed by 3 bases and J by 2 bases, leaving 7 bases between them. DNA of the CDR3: TGTGCCAGCAGTGAGGACAGAAACACTGAAGCTTTCTTT. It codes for CASSEDRNTEAFF.

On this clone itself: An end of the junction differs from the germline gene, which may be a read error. The CDR3 region has the DNA TGTGCCAGCCGCAACTCTGGGGCCAACGGCCTGACTTTC. This codes for CASRNSGANGLTF. This chain connects TRBV19 to TRBJ2-6; D possibly corresponds to TRBD1 (5 bases). This CDR3 has 13 residues. The V gene's germline CDR1 is LNHDA and CDR2 SQIVND (reference sequence).

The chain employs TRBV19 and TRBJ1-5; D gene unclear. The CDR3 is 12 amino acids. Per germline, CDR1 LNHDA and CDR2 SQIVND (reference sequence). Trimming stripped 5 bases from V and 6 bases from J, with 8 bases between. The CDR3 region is CASSPRGQPQHF. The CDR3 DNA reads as TGTGCCAGTAGTCCGCGGGGTCAGCCCCAGCATTTT.

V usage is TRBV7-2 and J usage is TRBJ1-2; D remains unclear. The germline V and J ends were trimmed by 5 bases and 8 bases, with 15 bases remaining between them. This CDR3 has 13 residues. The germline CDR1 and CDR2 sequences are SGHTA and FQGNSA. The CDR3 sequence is CASSQQDGGGYTF. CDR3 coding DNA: TGTGCCAGCAGCCAACAAGATGGAGGCGGCTACACCTTC.

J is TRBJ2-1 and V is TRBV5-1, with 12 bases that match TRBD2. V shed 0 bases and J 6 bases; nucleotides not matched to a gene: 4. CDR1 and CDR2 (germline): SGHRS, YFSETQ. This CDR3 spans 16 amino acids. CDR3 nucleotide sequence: TGCGCCAGCAGCTTGGTCACTAGCGGGGGGTTCAATGAGCAGTTCTTC. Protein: CASSLVTSGGFNEQFF.

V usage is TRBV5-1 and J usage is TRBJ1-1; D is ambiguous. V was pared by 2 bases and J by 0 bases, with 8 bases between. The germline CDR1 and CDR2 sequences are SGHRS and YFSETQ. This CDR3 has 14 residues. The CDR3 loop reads CASSFTAMNTEAFF. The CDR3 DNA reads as TGCGCCAGCAGCTTTACAGCAATGAACACTGAAGCTTTCTTT.

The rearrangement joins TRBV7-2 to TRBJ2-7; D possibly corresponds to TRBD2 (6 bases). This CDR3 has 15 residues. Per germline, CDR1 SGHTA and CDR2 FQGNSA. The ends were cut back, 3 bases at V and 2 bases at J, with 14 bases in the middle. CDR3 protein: CASSLGLAHPYEQYF. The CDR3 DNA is TGTGCCAGCAGCTTGGGACTCGCCCATCCCTACGAGCAGTACTTC.

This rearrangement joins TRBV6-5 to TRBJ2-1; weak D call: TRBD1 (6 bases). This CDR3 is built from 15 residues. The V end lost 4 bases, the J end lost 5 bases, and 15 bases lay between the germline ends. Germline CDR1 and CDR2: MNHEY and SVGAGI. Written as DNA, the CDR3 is TGTGCCAGCAGTTCCCGGGACACCTATAACAATGAGCAGTTCTTC. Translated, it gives CASSSRDTYNNEQFF.

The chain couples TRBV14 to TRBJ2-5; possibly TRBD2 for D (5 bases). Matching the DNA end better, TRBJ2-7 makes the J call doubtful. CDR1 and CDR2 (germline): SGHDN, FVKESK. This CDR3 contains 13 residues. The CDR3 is CASSQGAGYEQYF. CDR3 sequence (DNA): TGTGCCAGCAGCCAAGGGGCGGGCTACGAGCAGTACTTC.

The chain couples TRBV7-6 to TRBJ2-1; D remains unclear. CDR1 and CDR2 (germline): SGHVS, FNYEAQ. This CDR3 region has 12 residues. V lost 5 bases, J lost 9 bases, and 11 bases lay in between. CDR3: CASSILGAEQFF. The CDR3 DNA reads TGTGCCAGCAGCATTCTAGGAGCTGAGCAGTTCTTC.

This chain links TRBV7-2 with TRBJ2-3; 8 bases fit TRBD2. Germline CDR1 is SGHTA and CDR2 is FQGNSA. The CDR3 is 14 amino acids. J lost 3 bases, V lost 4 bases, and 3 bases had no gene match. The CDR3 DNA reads TGTGCCAGCAGCTCTGGGACTAGTACAGATACGCAGTATTTT. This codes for CASSSGTSTDTQYF.

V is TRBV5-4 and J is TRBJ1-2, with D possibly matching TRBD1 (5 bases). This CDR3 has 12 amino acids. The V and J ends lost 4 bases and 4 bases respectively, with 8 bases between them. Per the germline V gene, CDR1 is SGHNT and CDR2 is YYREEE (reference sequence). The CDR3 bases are TGTGCCAGCAGCGCGGACATCTATGGCTACACCTTC. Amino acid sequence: CASSADIYGYTF.

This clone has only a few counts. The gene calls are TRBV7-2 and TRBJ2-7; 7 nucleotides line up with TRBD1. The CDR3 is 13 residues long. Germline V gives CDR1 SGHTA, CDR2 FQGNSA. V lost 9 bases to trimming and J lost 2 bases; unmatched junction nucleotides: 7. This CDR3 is CASSTGVAYEQYF. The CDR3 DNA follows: TGTGCCAGTTCAACAGGGGTTGCCTACGAGCAGTACTTC. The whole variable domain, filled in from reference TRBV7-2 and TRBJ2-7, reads GAGVSQSPSNKVTEKGKDVELRCDPISGHTALYWYRQSLGQGLEFLIYFQGNSAPDKSGLPSDRFSAERTGGSVSTLTIQRTQQEDSAVYLCASSTGVAYEQYFGPGTRLTVT.

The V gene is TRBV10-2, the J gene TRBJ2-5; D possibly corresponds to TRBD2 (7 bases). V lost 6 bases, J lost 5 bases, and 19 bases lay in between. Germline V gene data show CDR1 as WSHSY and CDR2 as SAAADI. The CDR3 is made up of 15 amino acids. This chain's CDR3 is CASRGGLDGWETQYF. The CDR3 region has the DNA TGCGCCAGCAGGGGGGGGCTTGACGGATGGGAGACCCAGTACTTC.

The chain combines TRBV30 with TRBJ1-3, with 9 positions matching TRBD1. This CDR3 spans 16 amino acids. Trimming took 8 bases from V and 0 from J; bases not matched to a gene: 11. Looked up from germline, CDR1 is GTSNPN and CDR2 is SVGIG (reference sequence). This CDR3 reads CAPKGQGGLSGNTIYF. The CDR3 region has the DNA TGTGCCCCCAAGGGACAGGGTGGTCTCTCTGGAAACACCATATATTTT.

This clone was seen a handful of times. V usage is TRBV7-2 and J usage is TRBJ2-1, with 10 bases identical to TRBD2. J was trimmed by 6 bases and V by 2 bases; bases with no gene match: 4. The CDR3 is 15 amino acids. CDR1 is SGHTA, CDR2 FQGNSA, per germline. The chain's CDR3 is CASSLIAGGLNEQFF. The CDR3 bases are TGTGCCAGCAGCTTAATAGCGGGGGGCCTCAATGAGCAGTTCTTC.

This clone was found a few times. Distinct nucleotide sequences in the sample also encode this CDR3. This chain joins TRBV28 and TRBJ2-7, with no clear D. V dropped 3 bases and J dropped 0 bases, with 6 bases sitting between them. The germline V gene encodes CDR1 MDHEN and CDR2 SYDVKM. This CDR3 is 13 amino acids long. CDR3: CASSFYPSYEQYF. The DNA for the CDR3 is TGTGCCAGCAGTTTTTATCCCTCCTACGAGCAGTACTTC. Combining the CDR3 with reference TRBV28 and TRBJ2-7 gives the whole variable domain DVKVTQSSRYLVKRTGEKVFLECVQDMDHENMFWYRQDPGLGLRLIYFSYDVKMKEKGDIPEGYSVSREKKERFSLILESASTNQTSMYLCASSFYPSYEQYFGPGTRLTVT.

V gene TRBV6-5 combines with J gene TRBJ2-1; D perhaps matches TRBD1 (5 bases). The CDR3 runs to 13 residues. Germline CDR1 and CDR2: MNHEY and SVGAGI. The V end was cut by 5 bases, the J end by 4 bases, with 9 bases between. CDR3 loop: CASSEGEYNEQFF. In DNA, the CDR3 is TGTGCCAGCAGTGAAGGGGAATACAATGAGCAGTTCTTC.

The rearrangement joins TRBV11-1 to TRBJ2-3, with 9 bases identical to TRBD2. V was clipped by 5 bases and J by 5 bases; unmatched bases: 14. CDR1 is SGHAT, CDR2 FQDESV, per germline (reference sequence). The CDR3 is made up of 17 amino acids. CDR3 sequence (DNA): TGTGCCAGCAGCGCCAGGGCGGGGGGGCCCCTGGGAGATACGCAGTATTTT. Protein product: CASSARAGGPLGDTQYF.

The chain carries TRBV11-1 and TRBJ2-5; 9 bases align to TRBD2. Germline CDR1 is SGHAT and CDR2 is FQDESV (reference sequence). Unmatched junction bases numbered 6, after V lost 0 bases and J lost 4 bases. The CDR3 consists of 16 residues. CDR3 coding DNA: TGTGCCAGCAGCTTAGCCCCCCTAGCGGGACGAGAGACCCAGTACTTC. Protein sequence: CASSLAPLAGRETQYF.

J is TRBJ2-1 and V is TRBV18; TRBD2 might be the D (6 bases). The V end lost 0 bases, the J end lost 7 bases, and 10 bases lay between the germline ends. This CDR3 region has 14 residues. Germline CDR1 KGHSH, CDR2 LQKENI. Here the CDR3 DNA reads TGTGCCAGCTCACCACCAAACGGGGGTAATGAGCAGTTCTTC. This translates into CASSPPNGGNEQFF.

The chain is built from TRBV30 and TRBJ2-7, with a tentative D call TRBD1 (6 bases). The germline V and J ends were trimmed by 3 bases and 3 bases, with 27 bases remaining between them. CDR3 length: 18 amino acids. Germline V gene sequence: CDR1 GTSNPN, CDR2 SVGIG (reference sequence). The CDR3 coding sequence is TGTGCCTGGAGGTCATTAGGCGAGCAGGGGCTTACGGGCTACGAGCAGTACTTC. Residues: CAWRSLGEQGLTGYEQYF.

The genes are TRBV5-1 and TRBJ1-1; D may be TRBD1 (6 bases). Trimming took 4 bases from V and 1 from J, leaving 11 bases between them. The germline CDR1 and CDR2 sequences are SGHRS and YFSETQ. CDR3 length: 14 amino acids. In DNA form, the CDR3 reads TGCGCCAGCAGCAGCGGACAGAGGAACACTGAAGCTTTCTTT. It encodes CASSSGQRNTEAFF. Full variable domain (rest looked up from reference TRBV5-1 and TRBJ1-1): KAGVTQTPRYLIKTRGQQVTLSCSPISGHRSVSWYQQTPGQGLQFLFEYFSETQRNKGNFPGRFSGRQFSNSRSEMNVSTLELGDSALYLCASSSGQRNTEAFFGQGTRLTVV.

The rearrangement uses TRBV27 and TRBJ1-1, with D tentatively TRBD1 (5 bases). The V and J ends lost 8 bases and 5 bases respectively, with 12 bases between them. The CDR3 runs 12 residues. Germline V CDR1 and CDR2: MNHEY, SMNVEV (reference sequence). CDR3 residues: CASRRGGTEAFF. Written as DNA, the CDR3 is TGTGCCAGCCGAAGGGGTGGGACTGAAGCTTTCTTT.

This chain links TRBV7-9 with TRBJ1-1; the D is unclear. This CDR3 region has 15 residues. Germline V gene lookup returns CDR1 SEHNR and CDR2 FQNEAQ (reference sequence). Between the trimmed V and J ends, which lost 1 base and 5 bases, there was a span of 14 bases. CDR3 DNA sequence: TGTGCCAGCAGCTTAGTTTTATCGGGGAGGACTGAAGCTTTCTTT. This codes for CASSLVLSGRTEAFF.